The 28 T cell receptor beta chains in this list originate from one sample, sequenced in a study of naive and memory T cell subsets. Both TRBC1 and TRBC2 were covered by a beta constant-region primer of two equimolar oligonucleotides. Nested alpha and beta constant-region primers with the SP2 primer drove four PCR rounds on ligated cDNA. MiXCR was run by TCRdb on the UMI-ligation and nested PCR reads, yielding one entry per CDR3 protein. This sample has 80,000 or so distinct CDR3 sequences; about 9.9% occur once, and the top ten carry 1.2%. The sequenced sample consisted of naive CD8+ T cells from blood. These receptors all stem from a human donor in good health.

The rearrangement uses TRBV20-1 and TRBJ2-7; 8 nucleotides line up with TRBD2. J gave up 6 bases and V 5 bases, and 12 bases lay outside the gene matches. Germline assignment: CDR1 DFQATT and CDR2 SNEGSKA (reference sequence). This CDR3 region has 14 residues. In DNA, the CDR3 is TGCAGTGCTTCAGGTCTCAGCGGGAGTAGCGAGCAGTACTTC. Its protein is CSASGLSGSSEQYF.

This clonotype was seen at least ten times. The chain joins TRBV27 to TRBJ1-5, with unresolved D. The CDR3 totals 15 residues. The V end was cut by 5 bases, the J end by 3 bases, with 14 bases between. The germline CDR1 and CDR2 sequences are MNHEY and SMNVEV (reference sequence). The CDR3 DNA sequence: TGTGCCAGCAGTCCCAGTTCAGGAGACAATCAGCCCCAGCATTTT. Its translation: CASSPSSGDNQPQHF.

This clonotype has a count of ten or more. The genes are TRBV29-1 and TRBJ2-1, with D unclear. The germline V gene encodes CDR1 SQVTM and CDR2 ANQGSEA. CDR3 length: 14 amino acids. Between the trimmed V and J ends, which lost 1 base and 5 bases, there was a span of 12 bases. CDR3 in amino acids: CSVEVGSGNNEQFF. In nucleotides, the CDR3 is TGCAGCGTTGAAGTCGGGTCAGGTAACAATGAGCAGTTCTTC.

This clonotype was detected ten times or more. The chain has TRBV29-1 and TRBJ2-2; D call uncertain. The CDR3 extends over 12 amino acids. V lost 3 bases to trimming and J lost 3 bases, with 5 bases between them. The germline gives CDR1 SQVTM, CDR2 ANQGSEA. The CDR3 coding sequence is TGCAGCGTTGAGGAGTACACCGGGGAGCTGTTTTTT. Its translation is CSVEEYTGELFF.

This clonotype has at least ten counts. CDR3 sequence: CATSDVGFADTQYF. The DNA for the CDR3 is TGTGCCACCAGTGATGTTGGTTTCGCAGATACGCAGTATTTT. The J gene is TRBJ2-3, the V gene TRBV24-1; no definite D call. CDR1 is KGHDR and CDR2 is SFDVKD in the germline V gene. Trimming removed 3 bases from V and 4 bases from J, with 10 bases in between. There are 14 residues in the CDR3.

This clonotype showed up just a few times. This chain uses TRBV20-1 with TRBJ2-1; D may be TRBD2 (6 bases). V was cut by 0 bases and J by 8 bases, with 23 bases left in between. The germline CDR1 and CDR2 sequences are DFQATT and SNEGSKA (reference sequence). The CDR3 totals 17 residues. CDR3 sequence: CSAREGPRGGPSYEQFF. The CDR3 DNA reads as TGCAGTGCTAGAGAGGGCCCCCGGGGAGGACCCTCCTATGAGCAGTTCTTC.

This clonotype appeared a few times. This chain uses TRBV19 with TRBJ2-1; tentative D call: TRBD1 (5 bases). The V gene's germline CDR1 is LNHDA and CDR2 SQIVND (reference sequence). The V end lost 4 bases, the J end lost 4 bases, and 14 bases lay between the germline ends. The CDR3 length is 15 residues. The CDR3 region is CASSKWVRGYNEQFF. The CDR3 region has the DNA TGTGCCAGTAGTAAATGGGTTAGGGGATACAATGAGCAGTTCTTC.

The sample holds many counts of this clonotype. CDR3: CASSVVTTDTQYF. CDR3 DNA sequence: TGTGCCAGCAGCGTAGTGACCACAGATACGCAGTATTTT. The rearrangement uses TRBV9 and TRBJ2-3; D is unresolved. This CDR3 is 13 amino acids long. Per germline, CDR1 SGDLS and CDR2 YYNGEE. Deletions cut 0 bases from V and 2 bases from J, with 4 bases between.

This clonotype was recorded a few times. The V and J genes are TRBV27 and TRBJ2-7; TRBD2 matches at 11 bases. Per the germline V gene, CDR1 is MNHEY and CDR2 is SMNVEV (reference sequence). V was pared by 8 bases and J by 11 bases, with 11 bases of the junction left unmatched. There are 13 residues in the CDR3. CDR3 in amino acids: CASQLMTSGIEYF. CDR3 sequence (DNA): TGTGCCAGCCAACTAATGACTAGCGGGATTGAGTACTTC.

This clonotype was observed a few times. This sequence joins TRBV7-8 and TRBJ2-7, with TRBD1 matching over 9 bases. The CDR3 runs to 13 residues. Germline V gene sequence: CDR1 SGHVS, CDR2 FQNEAQ. Germline trimming cut 5 bases from V and 7 bases from J; bases unmatched to any gene: 6. The CDR3 loop reads CASSLGQGKEQYF. CDR3 in DNA: TGTGCCAGCAGCCTGGGACAGGGTAAAGAGCAGTACTTC. The full variable domain, with the rest looked up from reference TRBV7-8 and TRBJ2-7, is GAGVSQSPRYKVAKRGQDVALRCDPISGHVSLFWYQQALGQGPEFLTYFQNEAQLDKSGLPSDRFFAERPEGSVSTLKIQRTQQEDSAVYLCASSLGQGKEQYFGPGTRLTVT.

In its sample, this clonotype was seen many times. The chain uses TRBV13 and TRBJ2-3; 7 bases agree with TRBD2. The CDR3 is 15 amino acids. J was trimmed by 3 bases and V by 2 bases; bases with no gene match: 5. The germline V gene encodes CDR1 PRHDT and CDR2 FYEKMQ (reference sequence). The CDR3 here is CASSLFLAGTDTQYF. CDR3 nucleotide sequence: TGTGCCAGCAGCTTATTTTTAGCGGGTACAGATACGCAGTATTTT.

The rearrangement links TRBV21-1 to TRBJ2-7; TRBD1, the D gene given by the table, was not confirmed from the DNA. TRBV21-1 is a recognized pseudogene. This CDR3 has 15 residues. The CDR3 loop reads CASSLGDRDSYEQYF. The CDR3 DNA is TGTGCCAGCAGCCTTGGGGACAGGGACTCCTACGAGCAGTACTTC.

V is TRBV20-1 and J is TRBJ1-5; D gene uncertain. The CDR3 extends over 19 amino acids. Germline CDR1 is DFQATT and CDR2 is SNEGSKA (reference sequence). V was pared by 1 base and J by 0 bases, with 22 bases between. For the CDR3, the DNA is TGCAGTGCTAGAGCTTATATGGACGATCTCTCGTATAGCAATCAGCCCCAGCATTTT. Residues: CSARAYMDDLSYSNQPQHF.

This clonotype has ten or more counts. V gene TRBV5-5 combines with J gene TRBJ2-3; D ambiguous. The V end lost 0 bases, the J end lost 2 bases, and 10 bases lay between the germline ends. Germline V gene data show CDR1 as SGHKS and CDR2 as YYEKEE (reference sequence). This CDR3 region has 15 residues. The CDR3 DNA reads as TGTGCCAGCAGCTTGGCATCAAGACCCACAGATACGCAGTATTTT. It specifies CASSLASRPTDTQYF.

V usage is TRBV14 and J usage is TRBJ1-6, with D unresolved. CDR3 length: 17 amino acids. CDR1 and CDR2 from the germline V gene are SGHDN and FVKESK. The V end lost 0 bases, the J end lost 0 bases, and 9 bases lay between the germline ends. The CDR3 DNA follows: TGTGCCAGCAGCCAAGATCCCAGGAGCTCCTATAATTCACCCCTCCACTTT. Translating it yields CASSQDPRSSYNSPLHF.

This clonotype was detected many times. The chain couples TRBV29-1 to TRBJ2-3, with D perhaps TRBD1 (5 bases). Trimming removed 1 base at V and 6 bases at J, with 8 bases between. Germline V lookup: CDR1 SQVTM, CDR2 ANQGSEA. This CDR3 has 12 amino acids. CDR3 in amino acids: CSVEAGYDTQYF. For the CDR3, the DNA is TGCAGCGTTGAAGCAGGGTACGATACGCAGTATTTT.

This clonotype was seen a handful of times. This chain links TRBV28 with TRBJ2-1; 7 bases match TRBD2. Trimming took 6 bases from V and 2 from J; bases not matched to a gene: 7. There are 15 residues in the CDR3. CDR1 and CDR2 (germline): MDHEN, SYDVKM. The CDR3 DNA follows: TGTGCCAGCAGCACGGGACTATTGGCCTACAATGAGCAGTTCTTC. Amino acid sequence: CASSTGLLAYNEQFF.

This clonotype was detected ten times or more. The CDR3 is CASSLAAGATDTQYF. The CDR3 DNA reads as TGTGCCAGCAGCTTGGCGGCGGGAGCGACAGATACGCAGTATTTT. The rearrangement joins TRBV5-5 to TRBJ2-3; the match to TRBD2 covers 7 bases. CDR1 is SGHKS, CDR2 YYEKEE, per germline (reference sequence). This CDR3 has 15 amino acids. After removal of 0 bases from V and 3 bases from J, the junction contained 4 bases not matched to a gene.

This clonotype was found many times. The rearrangement links TRBV29-1 to TRBJ2-1; D possibly matches TRBD1 or TRBD2 (5 bases each). The germline gives CDR1 SQVTM, CDR2 ANQGSEA. The ends were cut back, 0 bases at V and 7 bases at J, with 19 bases in the middle. This CDR3 region has 16 residues. CDR3 coding DNA: TGCAGCGTTGAAGATCTGATGGGACGCCCTACGAATGAGCAGTTCTTC. Its protein is CSVEDLMGRPTNEQFF.

V gene TRBV11-3 combines with J gene TRBJ2-7, with a tentative D call TRBD1 (5 bases). The germline CDR1 and CDR2 sequences are SGHNT and YENEEA. The CDR3 is 13 amino acids. V gave up 3 bases and J gave up 5 bases, with 11 bases separating them. The CDR3 region has the DNA TGTGCCAGCAGCTTGGGCAGGGTTGACGAGCAGTACTTC. Protein product: CASSLGRVDEQYF.

This chain uses TRBV29-1 with TRBJ2-3; 9 nucleotides match TRBD2. Germline V lookup: CDR1 SQVTM, CDR2 ANQGSEA. Unmatched junction bases numbered 5, after V lost 3 bases and J lost 1 base. This CDR3 is 15 amino acids long. The CDR3 loop is CSVEGTSTGTDTQYF. The CDR3 DNA reads as TGCAGCGTTGAGGGGACTAGCACCGGCACAGATACGCAGTATTTT.

This clonotype was detected many times. The chain links TRBV28 to TRBJ1-5; 10 bases fit TRBD1. Losses at the gene ends were 2 bases for V and 4 bases for J; bases not matched to a gene: 2. This CDR3 is built from 15 residues. The germline V gene has CDR1 MDHEN and CDR2 SYDVKM. Here the CDR3 DNA reads TGTGCCAGCAGTTTACCGGGACAGGGGAATCAGCCCCAGCATTTT. Translated: CASSLPGQGNQPQHF.

V and J are TRBV19 and TRBJ2-1, with D tentatively TRBD1 or TRBD2 (5 bases each). Trimming stripped 7 bases from V and 0 bases from J, with 22 bases between. CDR1 is LNHDA and CDR2 is SQIVND in the germline V gene (reference sequence). The CDR3 length is 18 residues. The CDR3 nucleotides read TGTGCCAGTACCGCCGGGCTGGAGTCAGGGAGCTCCTACAATGAGCAGTTCTTC. Translation: CASTAGLESGSSYNEQFF.

This clonotype came up many times. V usage is TRBV29-1 and J usage is TRBJ2-7; possibly TRBD1 for D (5 bases). Germline V gene data show CDR1 as SQVTM and CDR2 as ANQGSEA. The CDR3 length is 11 residues. V was pared by 4 bases and J by 3 bases, with 7 bases between. The CDR3 sequence is CSVGDSYEQYF. CDR3 sequence (DNA): TGCAGCGTTGGTGACAGCTACGAGCAGTACTTC.

This clonotype was seen ten or more times. The rearrangement joins TRBV6-1 to TRBJ2-5; 9 bases line up with TRBD1. Germline V gives CDR1 MNHNS, CDR2 SASEGT. The J segment lost 3 bases and the V segment lost 8 bases, leaving 16 bases of the junction unmatched. The CDR3 contains 17 residues. The CDR3 nucleotides are TGTGCCAGCCGGCTTACTCACCTCCGGGACAGGGAAGAGACCCAGTACTTC. Translated, it gives CASRLTHLRDREETQYF.

This clonotype showed up many times. The CDR3, as DNA: TGTGCCAGCAGTGCCACACTCGGGACGGAGACCCAGTACTTC. Amino acids: CASSATLGTETQYF. The chain recombines TRBV28 with TRBJ2-5, with D perhaps given as TRBD1 or TRBD2 (5 bases each). This CDR3 comprises 14 residues. Per germline, CDR1 MDHEN and CDR2 SYDVKM. Trimming took 5 bases from V and 5 from J, leaving 15 bases between them. Supplemented by reference TRBV28 and TRBJ2-5, the full variable domain reads DVKVTQSSRYLVKRTGEKVFLECVQDMDHENMFWYRQDPGLGLRLIYFSYDVKMKEKGDIPEGYSVSREKKERFSLILESASTNQTSMYLCASSATLGTETQYFGPGTRLLVL.

This clonotype was counted at least ten times. The chain recombines TRBV10-3 with TRBJ1-2; 7 bases line up with TRBD1. Per germline, CDR1 ENHRY and CDR2 SYGVKD. This CDR3 spans 12 amino acids. V was pared by 10 bases and J by 4 bases, with 6 bases of the junction left unmatched. CDR3 amino acids: CATQQGTYGYTF. The CDR3 DNA is TGTGCCACCCAACAGGGGACCTATGGCTACACCTTC.

CDR3 sequence reads: CASSPIWGLASEQFF. Written as DNA, the CDR3 is TGTGCCAGCAGCCCAATTTGGGGACTAGCGAGTGAGCAGTTCTTC. The chain has TRBV11-1 and TRBJ2-1, with 10 bases that match TRBD2. Germline V CDR1 and CDR2: SGHAT, FQDESV (reference sequence). This CDR3 comprises 15 residues. V lost 5 bases and J lost 9; bases outside the gene matches: 10.